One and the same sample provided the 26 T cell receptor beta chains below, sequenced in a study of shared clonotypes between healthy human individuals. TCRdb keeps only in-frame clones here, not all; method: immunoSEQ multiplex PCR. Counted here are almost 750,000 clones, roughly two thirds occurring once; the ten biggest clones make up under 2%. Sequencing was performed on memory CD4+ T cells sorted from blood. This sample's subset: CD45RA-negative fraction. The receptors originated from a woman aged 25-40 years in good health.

CDR3 DNA: TGTGCCAGCAGCGAGGAGTTCACAGATACGCAGTATTTT. This gives the protein CASSEEFTDTQYF. The chain uses TRBV6-5 and TRBJ2-3; D gene uncertain. Germline V CDR1 and CDR2: MNHEY, SVGAGI. This CDR3 contains 13 residues. V was pared by 6 bases and J by 2 bases, with 9 bases between.

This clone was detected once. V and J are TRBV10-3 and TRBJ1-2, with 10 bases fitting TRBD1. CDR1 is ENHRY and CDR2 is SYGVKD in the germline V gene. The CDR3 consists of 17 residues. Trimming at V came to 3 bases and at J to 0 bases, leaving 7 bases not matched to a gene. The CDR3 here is CAISEPGQGPSNYGYTF. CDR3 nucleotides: TGTGCCATCAGTGAACCGGGACAGGGGCCTTCTAACTATGGCTACACCTTC.

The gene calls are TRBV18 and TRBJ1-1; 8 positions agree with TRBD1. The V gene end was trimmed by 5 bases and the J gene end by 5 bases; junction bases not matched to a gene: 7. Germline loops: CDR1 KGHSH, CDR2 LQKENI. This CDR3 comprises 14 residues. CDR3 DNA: TGTGCCAGCTCAACTCGACAGGGGTTGACTGAAGCTTTCTTT. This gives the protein CASSTRQGLTEAFF. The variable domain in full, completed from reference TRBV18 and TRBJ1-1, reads NAGVMQNPRHLVRRRGQEARLRCSPMKGHSHVYWYRQLPEEGLKFMVYLQKENIIDESGMPKERFSAEFPKEGPSILRIQQVVRGDSAAYFCASSTRQGLTEAFFGQGTRLTVV.

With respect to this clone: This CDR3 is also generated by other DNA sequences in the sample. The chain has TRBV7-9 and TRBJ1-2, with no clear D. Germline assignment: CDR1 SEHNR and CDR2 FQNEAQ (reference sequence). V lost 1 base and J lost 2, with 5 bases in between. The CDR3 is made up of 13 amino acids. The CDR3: CASSLDGNYGYTF. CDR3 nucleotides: TGTGCCAGCAGCTTAGACGGGAACTATGGCTACACCTTC.

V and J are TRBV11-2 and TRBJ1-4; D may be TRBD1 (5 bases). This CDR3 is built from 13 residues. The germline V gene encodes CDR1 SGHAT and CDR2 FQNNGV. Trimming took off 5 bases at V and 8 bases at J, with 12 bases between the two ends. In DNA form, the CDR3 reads TGTGCCAGCAGCCCCCGGAGGGACGAAAAACTGTTTTTT. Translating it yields CASSPRRDEKLFF. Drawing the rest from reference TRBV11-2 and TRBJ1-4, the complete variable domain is EAGVAQSPRYKIIEKRQSVAFWCNPISGHATLYWYQQILGQGPKLLIQFQNNGVVDDSQLPKDRFSAERLKGVDSTLKIQPAKLEDSAVYLCASSPRRDEKLFFGSGTQLSVL.

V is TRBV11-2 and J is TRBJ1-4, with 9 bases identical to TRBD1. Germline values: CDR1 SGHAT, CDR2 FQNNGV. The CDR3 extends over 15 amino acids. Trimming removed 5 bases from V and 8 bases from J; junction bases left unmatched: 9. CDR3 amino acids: CASSTGQGIPEKLFF. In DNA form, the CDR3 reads TGTGCCAGCAGCACCGGACAGGGGATCCCCGAAAAACTGTTTTTT. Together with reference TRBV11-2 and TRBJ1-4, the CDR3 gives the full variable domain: EAGVAQSPRYKIIEKRQSVAFWCNPISGHATLYWYQQILGQGPKLLIQFQNNGVVDDSQLPKDRFSAERLKGVDSTLKIQPAKLEDSAVYLCASSTGQGIPEKLFFGSGTQLSVL.

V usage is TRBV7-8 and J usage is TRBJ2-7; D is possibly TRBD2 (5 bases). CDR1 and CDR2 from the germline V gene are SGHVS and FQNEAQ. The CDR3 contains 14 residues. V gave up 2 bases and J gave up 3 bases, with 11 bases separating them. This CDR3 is CASSLRGQNYEQYF. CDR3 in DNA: TGTGCCAGCAGCTTACGGGGTCAGAACTACGAGCAGTACTTC. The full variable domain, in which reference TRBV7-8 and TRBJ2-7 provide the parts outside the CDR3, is GAGVSQSPRYKVAKRGQDVALRCDPISGHVSLFWYQQALGQGPEFLTYFQNEAQLDKSGLPSDRFFAERPEGSVSTLKIQRTQQEDSAVYLCASSLRGQNYEQYFGPGTRLTVT.

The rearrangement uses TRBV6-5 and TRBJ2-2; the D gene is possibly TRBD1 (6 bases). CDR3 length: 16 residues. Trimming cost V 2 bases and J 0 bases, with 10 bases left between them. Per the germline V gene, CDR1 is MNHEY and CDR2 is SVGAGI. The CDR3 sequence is CASSYGAGANTGELFF. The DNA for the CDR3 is TGTGCCAGCAGTTACGGTGCAGGGGCGAACACCGGGGAGCTGTTTTTT.

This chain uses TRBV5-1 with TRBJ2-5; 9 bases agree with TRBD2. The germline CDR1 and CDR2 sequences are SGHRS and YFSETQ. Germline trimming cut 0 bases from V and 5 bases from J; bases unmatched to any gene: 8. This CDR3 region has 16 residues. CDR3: CASSLGASGDVETQYF. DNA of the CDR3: TGCGCCAGCAGCTTGGGGGCTAGCGGGGACGTGGAGACCCAGTACTTC. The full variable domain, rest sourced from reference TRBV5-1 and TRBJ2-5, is KAGVTQTPRYLIKTRGQQVTLSCSPISGHRSVSWYQQTPGQGLQFLFEYFSETQRNKGNFPGRFSGRQFSNSRSEMNVSTLELGDSALYLCASSLGASGDVETQYFGPGTRLLVL.

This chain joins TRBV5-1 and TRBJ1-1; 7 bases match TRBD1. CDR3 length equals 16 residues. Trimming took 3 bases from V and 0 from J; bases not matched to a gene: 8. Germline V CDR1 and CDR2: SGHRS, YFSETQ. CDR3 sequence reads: CASSWETGIMNTEAFF. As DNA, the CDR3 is TGCGCCAGCAGCTGGGAGACAGGGATCATGAACACTGAAGCTTTCTTT.

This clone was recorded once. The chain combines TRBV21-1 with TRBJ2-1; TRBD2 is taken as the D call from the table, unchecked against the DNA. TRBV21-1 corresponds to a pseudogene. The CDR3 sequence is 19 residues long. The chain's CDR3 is CASSKASLAGVSPYNEQFF. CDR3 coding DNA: TGTGCCAGCAGCAAAGCTAGTCTAGCGGGAGTCTCTCCCTACAATGAGCAGTTCTTC.

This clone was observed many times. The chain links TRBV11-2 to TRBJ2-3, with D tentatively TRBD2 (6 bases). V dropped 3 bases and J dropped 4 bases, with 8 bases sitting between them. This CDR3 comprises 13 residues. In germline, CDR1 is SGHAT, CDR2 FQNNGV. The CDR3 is CASSLPGADTQYF. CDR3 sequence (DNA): TGTGCCAGCAGCTTGCCGGGAGCAGATACGCAGTATTTT.

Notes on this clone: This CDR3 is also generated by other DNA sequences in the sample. The CDR3 sequence is CASSLTRTGELFF. DNA for the CDR3: TGTGCCAGCAGCCTGACTCGCACCGGGGAGCTGTTTTTT. This chain uses TRBV6-5 with TRBJ2-2, with D hard to call. From germline, CDR1 is MNHEY and CDR2 SVGAGI. CDR3 length: 13 amino acids. The V end lost 6 bases, the J end lost 4 bases, and 9 bases lay between the germline ends.

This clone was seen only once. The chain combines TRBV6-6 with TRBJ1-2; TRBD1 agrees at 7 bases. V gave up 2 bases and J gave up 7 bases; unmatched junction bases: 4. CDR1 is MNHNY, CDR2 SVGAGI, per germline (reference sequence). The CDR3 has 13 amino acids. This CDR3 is CASSYVGGGGYTF. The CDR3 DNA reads TGTGCCAGCAGTTACGTAGGGGGCGGTGGCTACACCTTC.

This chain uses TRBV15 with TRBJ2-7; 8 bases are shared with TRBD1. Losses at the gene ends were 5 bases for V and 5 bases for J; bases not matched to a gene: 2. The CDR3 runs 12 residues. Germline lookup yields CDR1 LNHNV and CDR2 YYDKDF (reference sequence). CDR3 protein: CATSRQGNEQYF. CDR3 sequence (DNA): TGTGCCACCAGCCGACAGGGGAACGAGCAGTACTTC.

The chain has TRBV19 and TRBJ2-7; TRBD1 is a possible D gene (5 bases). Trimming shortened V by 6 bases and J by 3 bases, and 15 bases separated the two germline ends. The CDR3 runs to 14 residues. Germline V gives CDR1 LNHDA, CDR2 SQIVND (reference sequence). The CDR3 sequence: CASSIDRTLYEQYF. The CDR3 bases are TGTGCCAGTAGCATTGACAGAACGCTCTACGAGCAGTACTTC.

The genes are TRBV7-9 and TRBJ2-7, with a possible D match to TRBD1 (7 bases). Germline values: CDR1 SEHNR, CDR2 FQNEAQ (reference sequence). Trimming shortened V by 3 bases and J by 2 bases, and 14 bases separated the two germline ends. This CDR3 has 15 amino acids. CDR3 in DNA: TGTGCCAGCAGCTTTGGCAGGGGGGTGGCCTACGAGCAGTACTTC. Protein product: CASSFGRGVAYEQYF. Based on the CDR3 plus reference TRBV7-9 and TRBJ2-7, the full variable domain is DTGVSQNPRHKITKRGQNVTFRCDPISEHNRLYWYRQTLGQGPEFLTYFQNEAQLEKSRLLSDRFSAERPKGSFSTLEIQRTEQGDSAMYLCASSFGRGVAYEQYFGPGTRLTVT.

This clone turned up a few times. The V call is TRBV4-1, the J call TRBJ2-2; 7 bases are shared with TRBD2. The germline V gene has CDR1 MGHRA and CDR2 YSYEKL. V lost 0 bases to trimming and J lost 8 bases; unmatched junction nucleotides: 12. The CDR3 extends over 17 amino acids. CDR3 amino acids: CASSQDQWLAAVGELFF. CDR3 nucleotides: TGCGCCAGCAGCCAAGATCAGTGGCTAGCGGCCGTGGGGGAGCTGTTTTTT.

CDR3 DNA sequence: TGTGCCAGCACCCTGAGCGGGAGGCGTGAGACCCAGTACTTC. It codes for CASTLSGRRETQYF. The J gene is TRBJ2-5, the V gene TRBV28; 9 bases are a match to TRBD2. This CDR3 region has 14 residues. Germline CDR1 MDHEN, CDR2 SYDVKM. Trimming at V came to 7 bases and at J to 5 bases, leaving 8 bases not matched to a gene.

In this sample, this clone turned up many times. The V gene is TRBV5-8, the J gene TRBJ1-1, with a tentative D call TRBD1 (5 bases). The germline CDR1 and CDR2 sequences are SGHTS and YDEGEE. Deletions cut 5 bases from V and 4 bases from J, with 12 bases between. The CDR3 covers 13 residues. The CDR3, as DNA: TGTGCCAGCAGAAAGACAGTTTTCACTGAAGCTTTCTTT. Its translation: CASRKTVFTEAFF.

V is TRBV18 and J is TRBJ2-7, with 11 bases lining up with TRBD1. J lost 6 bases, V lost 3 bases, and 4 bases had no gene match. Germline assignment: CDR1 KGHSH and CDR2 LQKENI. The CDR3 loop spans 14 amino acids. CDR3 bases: TGTGCCAGCTCACCCCCCGGGACAGGGGGCGAGCAGTACTTC. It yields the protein CASSPPGTGGEQYF. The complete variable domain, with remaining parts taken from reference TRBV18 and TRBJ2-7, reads NAGVMQNPRHLVRRRGQEARLRCSPMKGHSHVYWYRQLPEEGLKFMVYLQKENIIDESGMPKERFSAEFPKEGPSILRIQQVVRGDSAAYFCASSPPGTGGEQYFGPGTRLTVT.

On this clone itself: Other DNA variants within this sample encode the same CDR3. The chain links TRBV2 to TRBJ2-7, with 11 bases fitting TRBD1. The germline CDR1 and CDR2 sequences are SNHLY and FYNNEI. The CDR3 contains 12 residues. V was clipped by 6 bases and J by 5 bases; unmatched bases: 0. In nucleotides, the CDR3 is TGTGCCAGCAGGGGACAGGGGGACGAGCAGTACTTC. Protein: CASRGQGDEQYF.

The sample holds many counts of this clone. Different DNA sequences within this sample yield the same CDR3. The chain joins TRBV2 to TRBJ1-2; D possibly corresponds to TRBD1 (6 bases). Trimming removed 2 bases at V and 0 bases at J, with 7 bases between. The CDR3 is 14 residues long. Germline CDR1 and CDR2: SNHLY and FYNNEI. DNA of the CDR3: TGTGCCAGCAGTGAAAGGGGGTCTAACTATGGCTACACCTTC. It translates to CASSERGSNYGYTF.

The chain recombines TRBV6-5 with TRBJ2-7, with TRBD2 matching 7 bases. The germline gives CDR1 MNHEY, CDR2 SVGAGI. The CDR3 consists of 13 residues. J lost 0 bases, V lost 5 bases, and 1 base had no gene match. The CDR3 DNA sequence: TGTGCCAGCAGTCTAGCGGACTCCTACGAGCAGTACTTC. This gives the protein CASSLADSYEQYF.

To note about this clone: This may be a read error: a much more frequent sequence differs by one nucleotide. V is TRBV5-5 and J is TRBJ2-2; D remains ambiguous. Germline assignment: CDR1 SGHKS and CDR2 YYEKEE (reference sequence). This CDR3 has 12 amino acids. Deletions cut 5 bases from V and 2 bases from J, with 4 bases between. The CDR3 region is CASSSNTGELFF. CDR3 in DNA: TGTGCCAGCAGTTCCAACACCGGGGAGCTGTTTTTT.

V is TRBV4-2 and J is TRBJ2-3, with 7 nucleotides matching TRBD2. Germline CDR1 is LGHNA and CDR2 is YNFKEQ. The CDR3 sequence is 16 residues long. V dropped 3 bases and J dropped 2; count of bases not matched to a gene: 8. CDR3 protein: CASSHWGGVDTDTQYF. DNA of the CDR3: TGTGCCAGCAGCCATTGGGGGGGAGTAGACACAGATACGCAGTATTTT.